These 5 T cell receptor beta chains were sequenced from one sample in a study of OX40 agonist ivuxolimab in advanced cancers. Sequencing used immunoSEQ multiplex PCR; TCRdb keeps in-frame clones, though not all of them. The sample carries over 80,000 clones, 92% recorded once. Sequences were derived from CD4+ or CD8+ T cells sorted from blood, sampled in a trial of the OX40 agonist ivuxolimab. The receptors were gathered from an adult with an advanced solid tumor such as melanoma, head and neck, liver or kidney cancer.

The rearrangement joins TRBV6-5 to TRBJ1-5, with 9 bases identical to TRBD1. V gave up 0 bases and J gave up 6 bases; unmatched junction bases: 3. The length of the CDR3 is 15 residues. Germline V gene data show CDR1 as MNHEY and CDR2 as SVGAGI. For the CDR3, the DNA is TGTGCCAGCAGTTACTCGTGGACAGGGGCTCAGCCCCAGCATTTT. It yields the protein CASSYSWTGAQPQHF.

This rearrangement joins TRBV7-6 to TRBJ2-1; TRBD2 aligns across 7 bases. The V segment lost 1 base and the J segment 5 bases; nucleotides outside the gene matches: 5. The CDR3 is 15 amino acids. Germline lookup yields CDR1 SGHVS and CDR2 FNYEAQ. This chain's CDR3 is CASSLVAGVNNEQFF. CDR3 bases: TGTGCCAGCAGCTTAGTTGCGGGAGTGAACAATGAGCAGTTCTTC.

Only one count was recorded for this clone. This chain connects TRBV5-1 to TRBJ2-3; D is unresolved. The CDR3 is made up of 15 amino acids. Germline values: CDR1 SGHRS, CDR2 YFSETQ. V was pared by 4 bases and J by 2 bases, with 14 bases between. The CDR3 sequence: CASSPSGSYTDTQYF. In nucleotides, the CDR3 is TGCGCCAGCAGCCCCTCGGGTAGTTACACAGATACGCAGTATTTT.

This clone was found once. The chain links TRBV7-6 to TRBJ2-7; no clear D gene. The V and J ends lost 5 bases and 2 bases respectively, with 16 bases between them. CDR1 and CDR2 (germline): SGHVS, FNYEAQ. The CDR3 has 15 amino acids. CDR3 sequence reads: CASSPTSLGPYEQYF. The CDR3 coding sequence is TGTGCCAGCAGCCCAACCAGCCTGGGCCCCTACGAGCAGTACTTC. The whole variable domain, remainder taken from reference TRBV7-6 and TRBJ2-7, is GAGVSQSPRYKVTKRGQDVALRCDPISGHVSLYWYRQALGQGPEFLTYFNYEAQQDKSGLPNDRFSAERPEGSISTLTIQRTEQRDSAMYRCASSPTSLGPYEQYFGPGTRLTVT.

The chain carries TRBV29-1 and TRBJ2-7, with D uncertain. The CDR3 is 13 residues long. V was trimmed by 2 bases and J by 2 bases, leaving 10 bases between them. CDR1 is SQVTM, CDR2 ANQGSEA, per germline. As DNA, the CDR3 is TGCAGCGTTGAAAGGATAGAAGCCTACGAGCAGTACTTC. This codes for CSVERIEAYEQYF.